The 14 T cell receptor beta chains reported below all come from one sample, sequenced in a study of CD4+ T cells in melanoma. Generated by immunoSEQ multiplex PCR, the TCRdb table keeps only in-frame clones and is missing some. The repertoire consists of tens of thousands of clones, with 78% occurring once and the leading ten covering 7.5% to 10%. These receptors all stem from a human donor with melanoma.

This chain uses TRBV30 with TRBJ1-1; D unclear. V was cut by 4 bases and J by 1 base, with 16 bases left in between. The CDR3 is 15 amino acids. Germline V lookup: CDR1 GTSNPN, CDR2 SVGIG (reference sequence). Here the CDR3 reads CAWTRPPPGNTEAFF. The DNA for the CDR3 is TGTGCCTGGACGCGGCCTCCACCCGGGAACACTGAAGCTTTCTTT.

The CDR3 is CASRTGRDRRYGYTF. CDR3 bases: TGTGCCAGCAGGACAGGACGTGACAGGCGCTATGGCTACACCTTC. The rearrangement joins TRBV2 to TRBJ1-2, with a possible D match to TRBD1 (6 bases). Germline values: CDR1 SNHLY, CDR2 FYNNEI. Trimming took off 6 bases at V and 4 bases at J, with 18 bases between the two ends. This CDR3 contains 15 residues.

This chain uses TRBV9 with TRBJ1-1, with D unclear. Germline V CDR1 and CDR2: SGDLS, YYNGEE. Trimming shortened V by 0 bases and J by 4 bases, and 10 bases separated the two germline ends. This CDR3 is built from 14 residues. CDR3 sequence reads: CASSVGNGVTEAFF. The CDR3 bases are TGTGCCAGCAGCGTAGGGAATGGAGTCACTGAAGCTTTCTTT. Complete variable domain (other parts from reference TRBV9 and TRBJ1-1): DSGVTQTPKHLITATGQRVTLRCSPRSGDLSVYWYQQSLDQGLQFLIQYYNGEERAKGNILERFSAQQFPDLHSELNLSSLELGDSALYFCASSVGNGVTEAFFGQGTRLTVV.

The chain couples TRBV6-5 to TRBJ1-2; TRBD1 matches 9 bases. Germline CDR1 and CDR2: MNHEY and SVGAGI. The CDR3 length is 15 residues. V trimming: 0 bases; J trimming: 6 bases; junction bases outside the gene matches: 5. DNA of the CDR3: TGTGCCAGCAGTTACTCGATTAGGGACAGGGATGGCTACACCTTC. Translated: CASSYSIRDRDGYTF.

This chain connects TRBV5-1 to TRBJ2-3, with 8 bases matching TRBD2. The germline V gene has CDR1 SGHRS and CDR2 YFSETQ. The V gene end was trimmed by 0 bases and the J gene end by 2 bases; junction bases not matched to a gene: 2. There are 15 residues in the CDR3. This chain's CDR3 is CASSLVGGATDTQYF. The DNA of the CDR3 is TGCGCCAGCAGCTTGGTCGGGGGGGCCACAGATACGCAGTATTTT. The full variable domain, with the rest looked up from reference TRBV5-1 and TRBJ2-3, is KAGVTQTPRYLIKTRGQQVTLSCSPISGHRSVSWYQQTPGQGLQFLFEYFSETQRNKGNFPGRFSGRQFSNSRSEMNVSTLELGDSALYLCASSLVGGATDTQYFGPGTRLTVL.

This clone has a handful of counts. The gene calls are TRBV5-6 and TRBJ2-3; the match to TRBD1 covers 7 bases. The CDR3 has 16 amino acids. Per germline, CDR1 SGHDT and CDR2 YYEEEE. Trimming cost V 0 bases and J 0 bases; bases outside gene matches: 4. CDR3: CASSLGGGWSTDTQYF. Written as DNA, the CDR3 is TGTGCCAGCAGCTTGGGAGGGGGCTGGAGCACAGATACGCAGTATTTT.

This rearrangement joins TRBV5-1 to TRBJ2-5; D perhaps matches TRBD1 (6 bases). There are 15 residues in the CDR3. Germline values: CDR1 SGHRS, CDR2 YFSETQ. Trimming shortened V by 4 bases and J by 7 bases, and 20 bases separated the two germline ends. CDR3 sequence (DNA): TGCGCCAGCAGCCCAGGGGTGCGGGCGGGTGTGACCCAGTACTTC. Protein sequence: CASSPGVRAGVTQYF.

V and J are TRBV19 and TRBJ1-5, with a weak D call TRBD1 (5 bases). CDR1 and CDR2 (germline): LNHDA, SQIVND (reference sequence). The ends were cut back, 4 bases at V and 3 bases at J, with 13 bases in the middle. The CDR3 is 15 residues long. CDR3 bases: TGTGCCAGTAGTACCCTGGACACCTTCAATCAGCCCCAGCATTTT. Its protein is CASSTLDTFNQPQHF.

The chain uses TRBV9 and TRBJ2-1, with D maybe TRBD2 (6 bases). Germline CDR1 and CDR2: SGDLS and YYNGEE. Trimming removed 3 bases at V and 7 bases at J, with 14 bases between. The CDR3 consists of 14 residues. The CDR3 here is CASSDSLLANEQFF. The CDR3 DNA reads TGTGCCAGCAGCGACTCCCTCCTAGCGAATGAGCAGTTCTTC.

This sequence joins TRBV7-2 and TRBJ2-5; no firm D call. Germline V CDR1 and CDR2: SGHTA, FQGNSA. V shed 0 bases and J shed 2 bases, with 7 bases lying between them. The CDR3 loop spans 14 amino acids. As DNA, the CDR3 is TGTGCCAGCAGCTTAGCGCACAATCAAGAGACCCAGTACTTC. It is translated as CASSLAHNQETQYF.

This chain joins TRBV18 and TRBJ1-1; D is uncertain. Germline-derived CDR1 and CDR2 are KGHSH and LQKENI. This CDR3 region has 16 residues. V gave up 4 bases and J gave up 2 bases, with 17 bases separating them. The CDR3 here is CASSLWAPAGNTEAFF. The CDR3, as DNA: TGTGCCAGCTCACTCTGGGCCCCAGCGGGTAACACTGAAGCTTTCTTT.

The J gene is TRBJ1-2, the V gene TRBV18; TRBD1 might be the D (5 bases). The CDR3 spans 13 residues. Trimming removed 6 bases at V and 4 bases at J, with 12 bases between. Germline assignment: CDR1 KGHSH and CDR2 LQKENI. CDR3 amino acids: CASSLGDGYGYTF. CDR3 DNA sequence: TGTGCCAGCTCCTTAGGGGATGGCTATGGCTACACCTTC.

This rearrangement joins TRBV5-1 to TRBJ2-3, with TRBD1 matching 7 bases. The trim removed 2 bases at V and 1 base at J, leaving 4 bases unmatched. Germline CDR1 is SGHRS and CDR2 is YFSETQ. This CDR3 spans 15 amino acids. CDR3 amino acids: CASSLGGLGTDTQYF. The CDR3 DNA reads TGCGCCAGCAGCTTAGGGGGCCTTGGCACAGATACGCAGTATTTT.

The chain joins TRBV2 to TRBJ2-7; TRBD1 matches 9 bases. With V trimmed by 2 bases and J by 6 bases, 8 bases remained unmatched. This CDR3 has 15 residues. The V gene's germline CDR1 is SNHLY and CDR2 FYNNEI. The CDR3 bases are TGTGCCAGCAGTGAAATGGACAGGGGATTGTTCGAGCAGTACTTC. It is translated as CASSEMDRGLFEQYF.